What follows describes a single TCR beta chain. Its specificity is not known. Treatment: 19 received Ad26.COV2.S at low or high dose, single or two shots; about 5 received placebo; per-sample allocation not given. At day 63 after the first vaccine or placebo injection, samples were drawn. This person who donated was an adult of 18-55 years in Boston. Repertoires were generated with immunoSEQ multiplex PCR, while TCRdb's copy carries only in-frame clones and drops some. The table lists a few hundred thousand clones, approximately 87% of them singletons, with about 3.6% in the top ten. Trimming took 3 bases from V and 7 from J, leaving 15 bases between them. Germline V gives CDR1 MNHNS, CDR2 SASEGT. CDR3 length: 15 residues. This sample was taken from a study of Ad26.COV2.S vaccination and SARS-CoV-2 variants. Study-level results: Analytic work on TCR breadth and depth might have understated the full extent of total T cell responses.

This rearrangement joins TRBV6-1 to TRBJ1-4, with D possibly TRBD1 on 6 matching bases. The source is a person aged 18-60 years who received the Ad26.COV2.S COVID-19 vaccine or a placebo. Sequencing was performed on peripheral blood, taken in a trial of Ad26.COV2.S vaccine versus placebo. This CDR3 reads CASSERGGTGEKLFF. The CDR3 DNA reads as TGTGCCAGCAGTGAGCGAGGGGGAACGGGTGAAAAACTGTTTTTT.